This TCR beta chain was recovered during a study of T-cell memory formation after mild COVID-19. Study details: Among the donors, TCR clusters were largely specific to each donor. Study observations and caveats: Memory from before infection featured some responding clones, which suggests cross-reactive memory joined. The main location of contracting CD4+ clones was CM and EM, and that of contracting CD8+ clones was EMRA.

This clonotype was counted a single time. Its antigen is not known. This CDR3 is built from 13 residues. The ends were cut back, 0 bases at V and 2 bases at J, with 5 bases in the middle. Germline V CDR1 and CDR2: MNHEY, SMNVEV (reference sequence). 5'RACE with constant-segment primers built TCRalpha and TCRbeta cDNA libraries with UMIs. Using its own MiXCR run on the 5' RACE reads, TCRdb lists one record per CDR3 protein. The table lists about 27,000 distinct CDR3 sequences, about 16% of them singletons, with 1.4% in the top ten. The specimen sequenced was PBMCs or a T cell subset sorted from them (not recorded which). This receptor was identified in an adult who had mild COVID-19 (a few samples of this study predate the infection). Cell type and time point are not known. V and J are TRBV27 and TRBJ2-7; no reliable D call. The CDR3 reads CASSLSGAYEQYF. Here the CDR3 DNA reads TGTGCCAGCAGTTTATCCGGCGCCTACGAGCAGTACTTC.